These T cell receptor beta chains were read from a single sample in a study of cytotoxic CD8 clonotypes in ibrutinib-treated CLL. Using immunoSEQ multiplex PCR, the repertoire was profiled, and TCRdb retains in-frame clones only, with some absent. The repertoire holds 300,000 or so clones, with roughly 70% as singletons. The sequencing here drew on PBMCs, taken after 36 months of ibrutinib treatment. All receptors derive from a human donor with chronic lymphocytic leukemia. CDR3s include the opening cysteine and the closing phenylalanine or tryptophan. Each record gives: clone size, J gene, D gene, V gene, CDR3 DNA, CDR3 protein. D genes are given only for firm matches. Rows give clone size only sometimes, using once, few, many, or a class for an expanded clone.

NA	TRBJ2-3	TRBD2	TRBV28	TGTGCCAGCAGCCCCCTAGCGGGCGAACCCGATACGCAGTATTTT	CASSPLAGEPDTQYF
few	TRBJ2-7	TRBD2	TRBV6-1	TGTGCCAGCAGTGACCGGACTAGCGGTCCCTACGAGCAGTACTTC	CASSDRTSGPYEQYF
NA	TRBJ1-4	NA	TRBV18	TGTGCCAGCTCACCTGGGTATCGAGAAAAACTGTTTTTT	CASSPGYREKLFF
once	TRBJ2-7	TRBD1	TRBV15	TGTGCCACCAGCAGAGGTGGGACAGTTAATCACGAGCAGTACTTC	CATSRGGTVNHEQYF
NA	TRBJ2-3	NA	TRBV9	TGTGCCAGCAGCCCCCTTGGGGGACGGGCGACAGATACGCAGTATTTT	CASSPLGGRATDTQYF
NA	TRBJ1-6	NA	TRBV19	TGTGCCAGTAGTAACCGCGGGCCGATAAATTCACCCCTCCACTTT	CASSNRGPINSPLHF
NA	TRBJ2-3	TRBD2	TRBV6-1	TGTGCCAGCAGTGGGCCTTTCGGACTAGCGGGGGGGTTGGATACGCAGTATTTT	CASSGPFGLAGGLDTQYF
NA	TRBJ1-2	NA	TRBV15	TGTGCCACCAGCAGAGCCAAGTCGGGCTATGGCTACACCTTC	CATSRAKSGYGYTF
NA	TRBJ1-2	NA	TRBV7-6	TGTGCCAGCAGCTTAGGTCAGGGGAACTATGGCTACACCTTC	CASSLGQGNYGYTF
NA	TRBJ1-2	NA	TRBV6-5	TGTGCCAGCAGTTACTCAACCCAGAACTATGGCTACACCTTC	CASSYSTQNYGYTF
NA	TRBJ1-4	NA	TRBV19	TGTGCCAGTAGTGGGTCGTATGAAAAACTGTTTTTT	CASSGSYEKLFF
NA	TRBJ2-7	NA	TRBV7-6	TGTGCCAGCAGCTTATTTGTCTCCTACGAGCAGTACTTC	CASSLFVSYEQYF
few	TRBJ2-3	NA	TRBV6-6	TGTGCCAGCAGTTACACCCGAAGCACAGATACGCAGTATTTT	CASSYTRSTDTQYF
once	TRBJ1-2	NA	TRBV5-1	TGCGCCAGCAGCTTCGGAGATTACCCCTATGGCTACACCTTC	CASSFGDYPYGYTF
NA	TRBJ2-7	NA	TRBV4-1	TGCGCCAGCAGCCTTAGTATTTCGGCCTACGAGCAGTACTTC	CASSLSISAYEQYF
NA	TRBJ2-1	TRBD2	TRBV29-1	TGCAGCGTGACCATTAGGGAGACTAGCGGGAGGGCCGCTTACAATGAGCAGTTCTTC	CSVTIRETSGRAAYNEQFF
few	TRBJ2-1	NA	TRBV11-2	TGTGCCAGCAGCCCCGAAGGGGCGTACAATGAGCAGTTCTTC	CASSPEGAYNEQFF
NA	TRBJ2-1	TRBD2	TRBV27	TGTGCCAGCAGGAGACTAGCGGGAGGGCCGATCAATGAGCAGTTCTTC	CASRRLAGGPINEQFF
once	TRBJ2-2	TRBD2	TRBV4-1	TGCGCCAGCAGCCAAGATACTAGCGGGAGGGCCGGGGAGCTGTTTTTT	CASSQDTSGRAGELFF
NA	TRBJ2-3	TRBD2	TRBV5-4	TGTGCCAGCAGCTTACTAGCGGGGGCTACAGATACGCAGTATTTT	CASSLLAGATDTQYF
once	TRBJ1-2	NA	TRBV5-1	TGCGCCAGCAGCCTCGACACTACTAACTATGGCTACACCTTC	CASSLDTTNYGYTF
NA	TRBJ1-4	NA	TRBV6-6	TGTGCCAGCAGTTACCCCTCACAGGGAACTAATGAAAAACTGTTTTTT	CASSYPSQGTNEKLFF
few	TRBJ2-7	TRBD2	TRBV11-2	TGTGCCAGCAGCTTTAAGCGGGGTTACGAGCAGTACTTC	CASSFKRGYEQYF
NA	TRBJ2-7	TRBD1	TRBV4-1	TGCGCCAGCAGCCAGCCGGGACAGGGACGAGAGCAGTACTTC	CASSQPGQGREQYF
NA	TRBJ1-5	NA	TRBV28	TGTGCCAGCAGTTTTGGAAAGTGGGGAATGGATCAGCCCCAGCATTTT	CASSFGKWGMDQPQHF
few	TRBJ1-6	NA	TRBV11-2	TGTGCCAGCGGACAGCCTAATTCACCCCTCCACTTT	CASGQPNSPLHF
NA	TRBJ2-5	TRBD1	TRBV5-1	TGCGCCAGCAGCTTGACAACAAAACAGGGGGTAAGAGAGACCCAGTACTTC	CASSLTTKQGVRETQYF
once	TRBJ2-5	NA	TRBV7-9	TGTGCCAGCAGCGTCAACACAGGGTCCCAAGAGACCCAGTACTTC	CASSVNTGSQETQYF
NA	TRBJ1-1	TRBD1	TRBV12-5	TGTGCTAGTGGTACATACAGGGGCCCCCTGAACACTGAAGCTTTCTTT	CASGTYRGPLNTEAFF
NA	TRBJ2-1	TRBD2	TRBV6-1	TGTGCCAGCTCCCGTACTAGCGGGACCTACAATGAGCAGTTCTTC	CASSRTSGTYNEQFF
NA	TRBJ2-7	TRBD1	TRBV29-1	TGCAGCGTTGCGTCACAGGGGAACTACGAGCAGTACTTC	CSVASQGNYEQYF
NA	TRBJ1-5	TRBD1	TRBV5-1	TGCGCCAGCAGCTGGACAGGCGATAGCAATCAGCCCCAGCATTTT	CASSWTGDSNQPQHF
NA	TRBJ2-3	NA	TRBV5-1	TGCGCCAGCAGCCGGGACCCGGTGGGCACAGATACGCAGTATTTT	CASSRDPVGTDTQYF
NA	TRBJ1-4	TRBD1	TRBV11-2	TGTGCCAGCAGCTCTTTACAGGGGCCTAGGGAAAAACTGTTTTTT	CASSSLQGPREKLFF
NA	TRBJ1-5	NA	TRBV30	TGTGCCTGGAGTGTACCCCATAGCAATCAGCCCCAGCATTTT	CAWSVPHSNQPQHF